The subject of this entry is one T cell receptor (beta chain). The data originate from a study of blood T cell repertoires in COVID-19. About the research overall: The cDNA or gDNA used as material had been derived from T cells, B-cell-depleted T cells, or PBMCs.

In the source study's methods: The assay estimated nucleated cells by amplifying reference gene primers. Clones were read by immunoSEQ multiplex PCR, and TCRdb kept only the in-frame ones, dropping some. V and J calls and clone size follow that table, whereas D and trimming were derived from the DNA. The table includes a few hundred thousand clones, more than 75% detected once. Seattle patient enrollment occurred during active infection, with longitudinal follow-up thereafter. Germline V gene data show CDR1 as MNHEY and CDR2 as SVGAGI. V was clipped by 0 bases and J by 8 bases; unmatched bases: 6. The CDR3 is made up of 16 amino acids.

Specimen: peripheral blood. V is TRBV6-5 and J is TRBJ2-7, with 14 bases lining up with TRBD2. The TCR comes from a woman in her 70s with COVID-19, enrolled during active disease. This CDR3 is CASSYSKGTSGSKQYF. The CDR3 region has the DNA TGTGCCAGCAGTTACTCGAAGGGGACTAGCGGGAGCAAGCAGTACTTC.